These T cell receptor beta chains were read from a single sample in a study of blood T cell repertoires in COVID-19. Using immunoSEQ multiplex PCR, the repertoire was profiled, and TCRdb retains in-frame clones only, with some absent. Of 170,000 or so clones in the sample, roughly 88% are singletons; the top ten hold 6.5% to 8%. The sequenced material came from PBMCs or T cells enriched from blood (not recorded which). The receptors were sampled from a woman aged 50 to 65 who had recovered from COVID-19. Both conserved end residues are part of each CDR3. A D gene is named only where the DNA matches it firmly. Size is stated for part of the rows, as once, few or many counts, or as a class when the clone is expanded.

v_gene,abundance,d_gene,j_gene,CDR3nt,CDR3aa
TRBV2,NA,TRBD1,TRBJ1-2,TGTGCCAGCCAAAGCCGGGACAGGATCTATGGCTACACCTTC,CASQSRDRIYGYTF
TRBV27,NA,NA,TRBJ2-7,TGTGCCAGCAGTCCCAATTTCTACGAGCAGTACTTC,CASSPNFYEQYF
TRBV10-2,NA,NA,TRBJ2-3,TGCGCCAGCAGGGCCTATACTACCACAGATACGCAGTATTTT,CASRAYTTTDTQYF
TRBV28,NA,TRBD1,TRBJ2-3,TGTGCCAGCAGTTTAAGCAGGGGGCTGGATACGCAGTATTTT,CASSLSRGLDTQYF
TRBV30,NA,TRBD1,TRBJ1-1,TGTGCCAGAAGGGGACAGGGGGCCGTTGAAGCTTTCTTT,CARRGQGAVEAFF
TRBV5-6,once,NA,TRBJ2-7,TGTGCCAGCAGCCTAATCTACGAGCAGTACTTC,CASSLIYEQYF
TRBV10-3,NA,TRBD1,TRBJ2-7,TGTGCCATCAGTGAAGGGACAGGGACTGCCTACGAGCAGTACTTC,CAISEGTGTAYEQYF
TRBV7-3,NA,NA,TRBJ2-2,TGTGCCAGCAGCCAGGGCAGGGACACCGGGGAGCTGTTTTTT,CASSQGRDTGELFF
TRBV24-1,NA,NA,TRBJ1-1,TGTGCCACCAGTCTCCGGGGTAGAGCTTTCTTT,CATSLRGRAFF
TRBV9,NA,TRBD1,TRBJ1-4,TGTGCCAGCAGTGGGGTCGGACAGGGTGTTGAAAAACTGTTTTTT,CASSGVGQGVEKLFF
TRBV9,NA,TRBD2,TRBJ2-5,TGTGCCAGCAGCGCGGGGGGGCCGGAGACCCAGTACTTC,CASSAGGPETQYF
TRBV15,NA,NA,TRBJ2-4,TGTGCCACCAGCAGAGACCAGGGCGCAGCCAAAAACATTCAGTACTTC,CATSRDQGAAKNIQYF
TRBV2,NA,TRBD1,TRBJ1-6,TGTGCCAGCAGTGGGACAGGGAGGCGTAATTCACCCCTCCACTTT,CASSGTGRRNSPLHF
TRBV7-6,NA,TRBD2,TRBJ2-1,TGTGCCAGCAGCTTAGCCTTCGGGGGGGGTAACGATGAGCAGTTCTTC,CASSLAFGGGNDEQFF
TRBV21-1,NA,NA,TRBJ2-7,TGTGCCAGCACCCACGGGGGCTACGAGCAGTACTTC,CASTHGGYEQYF
TRBV6-1,NA,NA,TRBJ2-5,TGTGCCAGCAGTGAACAACGTGGGGCGAGAGAGACCCAGTACTTC,CASSEQRGARETQYF
TRBV4-3,once,TRBD2,TRBJ2-2,TGCGCCAGCAGCCGAGGACTAGCCGACACCGGGGAGCTGTTTTTT,CASSRGLADTGELFF
TRBV7-3,NA,TRBD2,TRBJ2-1,TGTGCCAGCAGCTTATTGCTAGCGGGGGAGGAGCAGTTCTTC,CASSLLLAGEEQFF
TRBV3-1/TRBV3-2,once,NA,TRBJ2-7,TGTGCCAGCAGCTTCTCCAGCTACGAGCAGTACTTC,CASSFSSYEQYF
TRBV5-8,NA,NA,TRBJ1-2,TGTGCCAGCAGGCGCGTGTCTGGCTACACCTTC,CASRRVSGYTF
TRBV19,NA,NA,TRBJ2-7,TGTGCCAGTAGTATAGGACAGAGCTCCTACGAGCAGTACTTC,CASSIGQSSYEQYF
TRBV6-7,NA,TRBD1,TRBJ2-7,TGTGCCAGCTCTTTCAGGACAGGGGGCGCGGGGTTCCCCTACGAGCAGTACTTC,CASSFRTGGAGFPYEQYF
TRBV5-1,NA,NA,TRBJ2-7,TGCGCCAGCAGCTTGGGGGACACTACCTACGAGCAGTACTTC,CASSLGDTTYEQYF
TRBV18,NA,NA,TRBJ1-4,TGTGCCAGCTCAACTACCAGGGGCGGTGAAAAACTGTTTTTT,CASSTTRGGEKLFF
TRBV19,NA,NA,TRBJ1-5,TGTGCCAGCGGGGACAATCAGCCCCAGCATTTT,CASGDNQPQHF
TRBV4-3,NA,TRBD1,TRBJ2-4,TGCGCCAGCAGCCAAGATTGGGGGGGGACAGGGGAGTACTTC,CASSQDWGGTGEYF
TRBV30,NA,NA,TRBJ2-1,TGTGCCTGGAGTGTTGCGGGTGAGCAGTTCTTC,CAWSVAGEQFF
TRBV29-1,NA,NA,TRBJ2-1,TGCAGCGTTCACTCCCTAGACTCGGTCAATGAGCAGTTCTTC,CSVHSLDSVNEQFF
TRBV3-1/TRBV3-2,NA,NA,TRBJ1-1,TGTGCCAGCAGCCAGTCTATTTACAGGGTCTTAGAAGCTTTCTTT,CASSQSIYRVLEAFF
TRBV4-2,NA,NA,TRBJ2-3,TGTGCCAGCAGCCAAGGGGGTCGCGGGGAAGAAGATACGCAGTATTTT,CASSQGGRGEEDTQYF
TRBV5-4,NA,TRBD1,TRBJ1-6,TGTGCCAGCAGCCGCGACAGGGGGTTTCAAAGCTCCTATAATTCACCCCTCCACTTT,CASSRDRGFQSSYNSPLHF
TRBV7-2,once,TRBD1,TRBJ2-3,TGTGCCAGCAGGGGACAGAGCACAGATACGCAGTATTTT,CASRGQSTDTQYF
TRBV13,NA,TRBD2,TRBJ2-4,TGTGCCAGCAGCTCCCTCCAAACTAGCGGGCATCCATTAGCCAAAAACATTCAGTACTTC,CASSSLQTSGHPLAKNIQYF
TRBV7-2,NA,NA,TRBJ2-7,TGTGCCAGCAGCTTACGGCAGGCCGCCTCCTACGAGCAGTACTTC,CASSLRQAASYEQYF
TRBV7-6,NA,TRBD1,TRBJ1-1,TGTGCCAGCAGGAGAGAGGGACAGGGTAACACTGAAGCTTTCTTT,CASRREGQGNTEAFF
TRBV5-1,NA,NA,TRBJ1-1,TGCGCCAGCAGCACCGGGACACAGAACACTGAAGCTTTCTTT,CASSTGTQNTEAFF
TRBV4-3,NA,TRBD2,TRBJ2-5,TGCGCCAGCAGCCGACTAGCGGGGGAGTACCAAGAGACCCAGTACTTC,CASSRLAGEYQETQYF
TRBV29-1,NA,TRBD1,TRBJ1-5,TGCAGCGTTTCACAGGGGGCGCAGCAGCCCCAGCATTTT,CSVSQGAQQPQHF
TRBV4-2,NA,NA,TRBJ1-2,TGTGCCAGCAGCCAACCCACCGGGGAAGCTGGCTACACCTTC,CASSQPTGEAGYTF
TRBV5-6,NA,NA,TRBJ2-5,TGTGCCAGCTCAACGGTGGAGACCCAGTACTTC,CASSTVETQYF
TRBV7-2,NA,NA,TRBJ2-3,TGTGCCAGCAGCTCGGCCACAGGGTCCCCCACAGATACGCAGTATTTT,CASSSATGSPTDTQYF
TRBV19,NA,TRBD2,TRBJ2-3,TGTGCCAGTAGTATAGGCCCGGGACTAGCGGGGGGCACAGATACGCAGTATTTT,CASSIGPGLAGGTDTQYF
TRBV21-1,NA,NA,TRBJ2-3,TGTGCCAGCAGCAAAGTCCCCCTGGCGGTTGGAGATACGCAGTATTTT,CASSKVPLAVGDTQYF
TRBV3-1/TRBV3-2,NA,TRBD2,TRBJ2-5,TGTGCCAGCAGCCAAGCTGAACTAGCGAGTAAGACCCAGTACTTC,CASSQAELASKTQYF
TRBV7-3,NA,NA,TRBJ1-6,TGTGCCAGCAGCTTAGGGGCGGGATATTCACCCCTCCACTTT,CASSLGAGYSPLHF
TRBV11-2,once,NA,TRBJ1-1,TGTGCCAGCAGCTTAGATCAGGGGCAGGATGAAGCTTTCTTT,CASSLDQGQDEAFF
TRBV24-1,NA,TRBD1,TRBJ2-1,TGTGCCACCAGTGACCCAGGGACAGCCACAGGGGAGCAGTTCTTC,CATSDPGTATGEQFF
TRBV19,NA,TRBD1,TRBJ1-2,TGTGCCAGTAGTCGAAGACAGGGGGGTGGCTACACCTTC,CASSRRQGGGYTF
TRBV19,few,NA,TRBJ1-5,TGTGCCAGTAGTAACGGACAGTATAGCAATCAGCCCCAGCATTTT,CASSNGQYSNQPQHF
TRBV18,NA,TRBD1,TRBJ1-1,TGTGCCAGCTCACCACACGGCCCTGGGACAGGACACCCTGAAGCTTTCTTT,CASSPHGPGTGHPEAFF
TRBV3-1/TRBV3-2,NA,NA,TRBJ1-5,TGTGCCAGCAGCCAAGAGTTACAGCCATATCAGCCCCAGCATTTT,CASSQELQPYQPQHF
TRBV2,NA,TRBD1,TRBJ1-2,TGTGCCAGCAGTTCCGAACGGACAGGAGAGGGCTACACCTTC,CASSSERTGEGYTF
TRBV4-2,few,TRBD2,TRBJ2-3,TGTGCCAGCAGCCAACGGCCGGGAAGCGGGGGGGCCTCAGATACGCAGTATTTT,CASSQRPGSGGASDTQYF
TRBV24-1,NA,TRBD1,TRBJ2-7,TGTGCCACCAGTGATTTGGACAGGGACACCTACGAGCAGTACTTC,CATSDLDRDTYEQYF
TRBV4-1,few,NA,TRBJ1-6,TGCGCCAGCAGCCAAGACCGGGGTTCCTATAATTCACCCCTCCACTTT,CASSQDRGSYNSPLHF
TRBV5-6,NA,NA,TRBJ1-2,TGTGCCAGCAGCTACGGCGGGATCCAAAGCTATGGCTACACCTTC,CASSYGGIQSYGYTF
TRBV2,NA,TRBD1,TRBJ1-1,TGTGCCAGCAGGTTGACAGGGACTAACACTGAAGCTTTCTTT,CASRLTGTNTEAFF
TRBV11-3,NA,TRBD1,TRBJ2-5,TGTGCCAGCAGCTCCAGGGACAGGGAGGCCCAGTACTTC,CASSSRDREAQYF